This T cell receptor beta chain was profiled in a study of graft-versus-host responses after intestinal transplantation. Study-wide background: Multivisceral, liver-intestinal, or isolated intestinal grafts went to recipients. All of the recipients had induction that used anti-thymocyte globulin, then tacrolimus and steroids for about 3 years.

Worth noting for this clone: Its antigen is unidentified.

Generated by immunoSEQ multiplex PCR, the TCRdb table keeps only in-frame clones and is missing some. The table records about 130,000 clones, around nine tenths of them present only once. Study-wide findings and caveats: With peak circulating GvH clone levels came an association with early post-transplant HvG declines. The marrow of recipients harbored GvH clones, and ileum or blood showed some of them first.

The receptor was derived from a human donor who received an intestinal transplant. The sample consisted of unstimulated CD4+ T cells sorted from spleen or lymph node cells, taken before intestinal transplant.

CDR3 nucleotides: TGCGCCAGCAGCTTGGGACAGACCCTTGGCGAGCAGTACTTC. This translates into CASSLGQTLGEQYF. This sequence joins TRBV5-1 and TRBJ2-7; D may be TRBD1 (5 bases). CDR3 size: 14 residues. V was trimmed by 0 bases and J by 6 bases, leaving 13 bases between them. Per the germline V gene, CDR1 is SGHRS and CDR2 is YFSETQ. The variable domain in full, with the rest retrieved from reference TRBV5-1 and TRBJ2-7, is KAGVTQTPRYLIKTRGQQVTLSCSPISGHRSVSWYQQTPGQGLQFLFEYFSETQRNKGNFPGRFSGRQFSNSRSEMNVSTLELGDSALYLCASSLGQTLGEQYFGPGTRLTVT.